This T cell receptor (beta chain) was identified during a study of blood T cell repertoires in COVID-19. Germline V gives CDR1 MNHEY, CDR2 SVGAGI. The CDR3 length is 13 residues. Trimming shortened V by 7 bases and J by 0 bases, and 10 bases separated the two germline ends. Method: immunoSEQ multiplex PCR; TCRdb's copy keeps in-frame clones and lacks some. This table has 350,000 to 400,000 clones, roughly nine tenths appearing once. Sequencing used PBMCs or T cells enriched from blood (not recorded which). The V and J genes are TRBV6-5 and TRBJ2-7, with D possibly TRBD2 on 6 matching bases. The origin of this receptor is a man aged 18-30 years who had recovered from COVID-19. The CDR3 coding sequence is TGTGCCAGCACCCCCGGGAGCTCCTACGAGCAGTACTTC. It specifies CASTPGSSYEQYF.